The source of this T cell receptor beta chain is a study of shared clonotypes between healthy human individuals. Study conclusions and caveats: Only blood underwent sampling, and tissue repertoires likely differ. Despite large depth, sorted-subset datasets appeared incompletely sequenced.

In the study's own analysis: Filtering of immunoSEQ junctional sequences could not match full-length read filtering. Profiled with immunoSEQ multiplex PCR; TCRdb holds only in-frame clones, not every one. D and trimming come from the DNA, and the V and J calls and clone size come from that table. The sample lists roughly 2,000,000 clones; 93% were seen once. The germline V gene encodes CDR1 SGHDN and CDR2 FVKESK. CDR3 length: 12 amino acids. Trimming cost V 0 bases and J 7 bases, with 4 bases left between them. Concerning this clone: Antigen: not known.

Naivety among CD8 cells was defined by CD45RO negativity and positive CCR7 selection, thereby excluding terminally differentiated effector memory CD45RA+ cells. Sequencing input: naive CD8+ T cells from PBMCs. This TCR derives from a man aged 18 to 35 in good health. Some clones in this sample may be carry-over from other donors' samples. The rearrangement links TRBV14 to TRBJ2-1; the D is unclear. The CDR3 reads CASSQEGNEQFF. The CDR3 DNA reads TGTGCCAGCAGCCAAGAGGGTAATGAGCAGTTCTTC.